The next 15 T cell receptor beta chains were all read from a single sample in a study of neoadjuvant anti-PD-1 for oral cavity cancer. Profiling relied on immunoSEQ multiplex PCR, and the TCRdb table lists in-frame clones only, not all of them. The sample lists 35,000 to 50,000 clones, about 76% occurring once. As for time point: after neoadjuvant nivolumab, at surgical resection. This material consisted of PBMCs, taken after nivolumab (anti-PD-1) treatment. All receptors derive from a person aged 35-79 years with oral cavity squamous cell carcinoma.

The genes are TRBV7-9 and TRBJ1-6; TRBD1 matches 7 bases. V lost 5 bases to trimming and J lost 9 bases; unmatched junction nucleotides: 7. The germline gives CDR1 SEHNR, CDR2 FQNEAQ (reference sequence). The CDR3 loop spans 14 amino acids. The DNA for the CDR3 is TGTGCCAGCAGCGGCACAGGGGCCCGTTCACCCCTCCACTTT. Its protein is CASSGTGARSPLHF.

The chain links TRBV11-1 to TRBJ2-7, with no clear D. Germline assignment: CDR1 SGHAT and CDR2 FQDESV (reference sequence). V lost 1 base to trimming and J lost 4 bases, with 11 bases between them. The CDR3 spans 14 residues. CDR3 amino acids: CASSLEDETYEQYF. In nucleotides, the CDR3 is TGTGCCAGCAGCTTAGAAGATGAGACGTACGAGCAGTACTTC.

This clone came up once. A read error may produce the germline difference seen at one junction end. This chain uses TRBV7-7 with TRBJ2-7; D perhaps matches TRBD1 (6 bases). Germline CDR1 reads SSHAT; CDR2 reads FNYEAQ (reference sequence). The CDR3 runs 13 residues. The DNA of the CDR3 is TGTGCTAGCAGCCCACTGCAGGGGTACGAGCAGTACTTC. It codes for CASSPLQGYEQYF.

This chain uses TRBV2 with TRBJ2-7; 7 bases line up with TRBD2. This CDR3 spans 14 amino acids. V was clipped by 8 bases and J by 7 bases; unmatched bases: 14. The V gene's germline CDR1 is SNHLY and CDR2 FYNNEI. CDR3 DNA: TGTGCCAGCGGCCAAAGCGGGACCCTTGAGGAGCAGTACTTC. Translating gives CASGQSGTLEEQYF.

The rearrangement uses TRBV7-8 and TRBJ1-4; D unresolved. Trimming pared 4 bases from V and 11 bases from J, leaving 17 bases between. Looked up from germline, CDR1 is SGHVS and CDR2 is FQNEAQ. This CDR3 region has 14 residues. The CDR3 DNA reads TGTGCCAGCAGCTCCTACGGGAGGGAGAAGAAACTGTTTTTT. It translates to CASSSYGREKKLFF.

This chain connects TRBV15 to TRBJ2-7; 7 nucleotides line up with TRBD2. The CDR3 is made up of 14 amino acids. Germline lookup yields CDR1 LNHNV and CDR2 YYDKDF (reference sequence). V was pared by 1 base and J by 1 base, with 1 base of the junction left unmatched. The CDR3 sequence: CATSRGLASYEQYF. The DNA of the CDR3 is TGTGCCACCAGCAGAGGACTAGCATCCTACGAGCAGTACTTC.

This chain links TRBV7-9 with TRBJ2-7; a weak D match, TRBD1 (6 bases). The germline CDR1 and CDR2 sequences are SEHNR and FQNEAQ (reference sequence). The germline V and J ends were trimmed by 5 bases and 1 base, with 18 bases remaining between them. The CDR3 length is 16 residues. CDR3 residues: CASSTRTVQPSYEQYF. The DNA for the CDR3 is TGTGCCAGCAGCACTAGGACAGTCCAACCGTCCTACGAGCAGTACTTC.

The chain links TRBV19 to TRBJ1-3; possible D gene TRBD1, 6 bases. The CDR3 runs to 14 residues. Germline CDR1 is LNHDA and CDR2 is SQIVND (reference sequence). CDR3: CASTGSNSGNTIYF. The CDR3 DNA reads TGTGCGTCTACAGGGAGCAACTCTGGAAACACCATATATTTT.

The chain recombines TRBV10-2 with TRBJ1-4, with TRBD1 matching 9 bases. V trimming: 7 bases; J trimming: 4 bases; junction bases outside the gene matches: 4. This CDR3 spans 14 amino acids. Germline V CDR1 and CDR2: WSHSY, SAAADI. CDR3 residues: CASNDRGINEKLFF. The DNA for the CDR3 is TGCGCCAGCAACGACAGGGGGATTAATGAAAAACTGTTTTTT.

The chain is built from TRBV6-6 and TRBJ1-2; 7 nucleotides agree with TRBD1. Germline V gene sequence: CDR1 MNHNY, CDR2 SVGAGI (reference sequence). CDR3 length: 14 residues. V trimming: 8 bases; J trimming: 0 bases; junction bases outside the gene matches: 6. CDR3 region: CASGRGQTNYGYTF. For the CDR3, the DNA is TGTGCCAGCGGGAGGGGACAGACTAACTATGGCTACACCTTC.

CDR3 region: CASSPAPTIRLALSYNEQFF. The DNA for the CDR3 is TGTGCCAGCAGCCCCGCCCCCACTATTAGACTAGCGCTCTCCTACAATGAGCAGTTCTTC. This chain connects TRBV7-8 to TRBJ2-1; 8 bases align to TRBD2. Germline CDR1 reads SGHVS; CDR2 reads FQNEAQ. The ends lost 5 bases at V and 0 bases at J; junction bases unmatched: 18. The CDR3 has 20 amino acids. Filled out from reference TRBV7-8 and TRBJ2-1, the complete variable domain reads GAGVSQSPRYKVAKRGQDVALRCDPISGHVSLFWYQQALGQGPEFLTYFQNEAQLDKSGLPSDRFFAERPEGSVSTLKIQRTQQEDSAVYLCASSPAPTIRLALSYNEQFFGPGTRLTVL.

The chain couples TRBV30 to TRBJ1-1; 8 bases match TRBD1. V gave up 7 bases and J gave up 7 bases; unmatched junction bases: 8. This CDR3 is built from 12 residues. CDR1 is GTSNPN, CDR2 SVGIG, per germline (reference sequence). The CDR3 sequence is CAFLDRVGEAFF. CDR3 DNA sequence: TGTGCCTTCCTGGACAGGGTAGGTGAAGCTTTCTTT.

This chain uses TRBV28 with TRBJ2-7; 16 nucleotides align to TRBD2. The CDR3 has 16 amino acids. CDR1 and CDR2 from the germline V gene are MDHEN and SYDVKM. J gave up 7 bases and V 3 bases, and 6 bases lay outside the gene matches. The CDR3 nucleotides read TGTGCCAGCAGTTTGGGGACTAGCGGGAGGGCCGGGGAGCAGTACTTC. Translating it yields CASSLGTSGRAGEQYF.

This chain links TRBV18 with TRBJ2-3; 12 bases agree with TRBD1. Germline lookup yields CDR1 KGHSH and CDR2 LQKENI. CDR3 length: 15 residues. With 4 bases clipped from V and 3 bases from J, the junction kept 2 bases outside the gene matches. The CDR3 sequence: CASSRDRGQTDTQYF. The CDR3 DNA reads TGTGCCAGCTCACGGGACAGGGGGCAAACAGATACGCAGTATTTT.

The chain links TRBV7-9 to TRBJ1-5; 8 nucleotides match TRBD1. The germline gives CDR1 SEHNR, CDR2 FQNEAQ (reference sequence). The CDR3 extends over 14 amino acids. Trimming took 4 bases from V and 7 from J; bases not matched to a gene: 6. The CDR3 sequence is CASSSGQGGQPQHF. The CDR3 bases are TGTGCCAGCAGCTCCGGACAGGGCGGACAGCCCCAGCATTTT. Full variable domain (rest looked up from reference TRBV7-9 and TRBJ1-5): DTGVSQNPRHKITKRGQNVTFRCDPISEHNRLYWYRQTLGQGPEFLTYFQNEAQLEKSRLLSDRFSAERPKGSFSTLEIQRTEQGDSAMYLCASSSGQGGQPQHFGDGTRLSIL.